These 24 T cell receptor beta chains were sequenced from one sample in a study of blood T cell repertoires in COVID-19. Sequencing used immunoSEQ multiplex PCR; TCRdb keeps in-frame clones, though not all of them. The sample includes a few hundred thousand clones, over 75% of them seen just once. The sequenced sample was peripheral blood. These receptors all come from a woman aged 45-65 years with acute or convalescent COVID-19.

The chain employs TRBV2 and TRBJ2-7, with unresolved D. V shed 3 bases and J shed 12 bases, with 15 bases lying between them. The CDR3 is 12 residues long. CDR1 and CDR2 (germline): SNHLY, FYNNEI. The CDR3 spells CASSEAPLNRYF. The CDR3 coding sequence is TGTGCCAGCAGTGAGGCCCCTCTAAACAGGTACTTC.

The CDR3 reads CASSLRGGAYEQYF. The CDR3 nucleotides read TGTGCCAGCAGCTTACGCGGGGGAGCCTACGAGCAGTACTTC. This chain uses TRBV5-8 with TRBJ2-7, with TRBD2 matching over 7 bases. V lost 2 bases and J lost 2; bases outside the gene matches: 4. This CDR3 is built from 14 residues. The V gene's germline CDR1 is SGHTS and CDR2 YDEGEE.

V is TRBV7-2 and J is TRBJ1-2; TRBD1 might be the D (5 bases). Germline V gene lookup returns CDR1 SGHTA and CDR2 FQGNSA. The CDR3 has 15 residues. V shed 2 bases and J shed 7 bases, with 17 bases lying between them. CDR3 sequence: CASSLLAGQGLGYTF. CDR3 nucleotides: TGTGCCAGCAGCTTACTGGCCGGGCAGGGCCTTGGCTACACCTTC.

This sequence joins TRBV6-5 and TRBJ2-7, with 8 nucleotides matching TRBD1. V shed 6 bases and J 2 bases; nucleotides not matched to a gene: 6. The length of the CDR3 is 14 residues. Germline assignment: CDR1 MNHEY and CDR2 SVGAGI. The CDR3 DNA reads TGTGCCAGCAGGCAAACAGGGGGAACCTACGAGCAGTACTTC. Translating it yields CASRQTGGTYEQYF.

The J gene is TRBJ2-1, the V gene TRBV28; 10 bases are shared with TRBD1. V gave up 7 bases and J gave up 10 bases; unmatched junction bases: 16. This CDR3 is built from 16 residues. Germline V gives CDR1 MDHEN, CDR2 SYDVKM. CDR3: CASTSPRDRGSSEQFF. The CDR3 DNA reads TGTGCCAGCACCTCACCCCGGGACAGGGGCTCGAGCGAGCAGTTCTTC.

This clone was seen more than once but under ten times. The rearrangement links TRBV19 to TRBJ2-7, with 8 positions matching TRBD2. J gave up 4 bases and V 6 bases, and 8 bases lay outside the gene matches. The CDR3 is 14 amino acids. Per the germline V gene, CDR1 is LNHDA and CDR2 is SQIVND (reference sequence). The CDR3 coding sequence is TGTGCCAGTAGGCCCAGCGGGAGAAGGTACGAGCAGTACTTC. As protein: CASRPSGRRYEQYF.

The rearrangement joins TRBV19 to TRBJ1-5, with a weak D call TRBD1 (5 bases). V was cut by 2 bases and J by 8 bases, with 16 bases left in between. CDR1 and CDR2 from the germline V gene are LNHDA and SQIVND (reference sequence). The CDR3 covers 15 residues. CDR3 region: CASSITRTFREPQHF. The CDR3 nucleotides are TGTGCCAGTAGTATAACCCGGACGTTCAGGGAGCCCCAGCATTTT.

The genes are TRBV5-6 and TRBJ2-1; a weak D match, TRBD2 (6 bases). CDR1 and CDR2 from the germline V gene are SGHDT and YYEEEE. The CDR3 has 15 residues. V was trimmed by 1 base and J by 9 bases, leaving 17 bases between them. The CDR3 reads CASSLSGESYGEQFF. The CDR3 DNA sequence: TGTGCCAGCAGCTTGTCGGGGGAGTCGTATGGTGAGCAGTTCTTC.

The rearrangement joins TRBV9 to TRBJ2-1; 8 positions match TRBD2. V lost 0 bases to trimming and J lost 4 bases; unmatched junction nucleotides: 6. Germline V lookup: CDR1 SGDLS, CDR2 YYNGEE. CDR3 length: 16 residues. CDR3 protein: CASSVGGSGAYNEQFF. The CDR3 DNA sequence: TGTGCCAGCAGCGTAGGTGGTAGCGGGGCATACAATGAGCAGTTCTTC.

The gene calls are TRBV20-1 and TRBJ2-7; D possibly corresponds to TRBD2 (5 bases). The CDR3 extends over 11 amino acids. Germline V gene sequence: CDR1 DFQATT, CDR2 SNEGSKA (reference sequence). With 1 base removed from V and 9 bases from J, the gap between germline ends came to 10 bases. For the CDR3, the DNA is TGCAGTGCTAGAGCGGAAGAGGGGCAGTACTTC. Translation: CSARAEEGQYF.

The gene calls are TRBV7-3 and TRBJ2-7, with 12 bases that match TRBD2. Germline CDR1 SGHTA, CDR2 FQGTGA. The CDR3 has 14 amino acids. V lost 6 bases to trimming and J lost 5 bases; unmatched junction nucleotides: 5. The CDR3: CASSRTSGNDEQYF. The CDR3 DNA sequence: TGTGCCAGCAGTAGGACTAGCGGGAACGACGAGCAGTACTTC. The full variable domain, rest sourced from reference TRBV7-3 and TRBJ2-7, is GAGVSQTPSNKVTEKGKYVELRCDPISGHTALYWYRQSLGQGPEFLIYFQGTGAADDSGLPNDRFFAVRPEGSVSTLKIQRTERGDSAVYLCASSRTSGNDEQYFGPGTRLTVT.

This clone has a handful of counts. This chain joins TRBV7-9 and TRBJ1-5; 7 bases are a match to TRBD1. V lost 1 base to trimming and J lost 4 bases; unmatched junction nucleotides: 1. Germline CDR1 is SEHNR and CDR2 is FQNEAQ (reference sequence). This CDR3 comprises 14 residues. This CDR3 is CASSLGDRNQPQHF. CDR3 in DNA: TGTGCCAGCAGCTTAGGGGACAGAAATCAGCCCCAGCATTTT.

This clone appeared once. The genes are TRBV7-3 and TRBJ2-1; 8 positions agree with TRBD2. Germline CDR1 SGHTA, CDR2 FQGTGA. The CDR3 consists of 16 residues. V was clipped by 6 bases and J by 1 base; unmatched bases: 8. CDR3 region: CASSLSGTASYNEQFF. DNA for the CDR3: TGTGCCAGCAGTCTTAGCGGGACTGCTTCCTACAATGAGCAGTTCTTC.

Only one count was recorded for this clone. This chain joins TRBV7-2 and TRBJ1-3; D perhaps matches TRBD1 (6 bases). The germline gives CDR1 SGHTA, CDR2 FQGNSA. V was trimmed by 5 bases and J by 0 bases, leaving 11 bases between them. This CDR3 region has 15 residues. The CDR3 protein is CASSQGPPSGNTIYF. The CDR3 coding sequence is TGTGCCAGCAGCCAGGGGCCACCCTCTGGAAACACCATATATTTT. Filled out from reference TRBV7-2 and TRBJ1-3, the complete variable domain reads GAGVSQSPSNKVTEKGKDVELRCDPISGHTALYWYRQSLGQGLEFLIYFQGNSAPDKSGLPSDRFSAERTGGSVSTLTIQRTQQEDSAVYLCASSQGPPSGNTIYFGEGSWLTVV.

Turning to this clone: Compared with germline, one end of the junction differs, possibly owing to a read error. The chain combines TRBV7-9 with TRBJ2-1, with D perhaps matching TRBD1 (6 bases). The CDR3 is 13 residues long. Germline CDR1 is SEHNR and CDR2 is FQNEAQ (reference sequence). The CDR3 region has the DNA TGTGCCAGCAGCTCACCCCAGACCGGGACATCTCTCTTC. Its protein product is CASSSPQTGTSLF.

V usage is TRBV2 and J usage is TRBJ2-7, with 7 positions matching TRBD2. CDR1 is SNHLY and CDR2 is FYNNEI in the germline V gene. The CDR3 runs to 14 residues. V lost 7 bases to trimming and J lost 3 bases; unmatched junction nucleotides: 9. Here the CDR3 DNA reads TGTGCCAGCACCCGGGACTACTCGATCTACGAGCAGTACTTC. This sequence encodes CASTRDYSIYEQYF.

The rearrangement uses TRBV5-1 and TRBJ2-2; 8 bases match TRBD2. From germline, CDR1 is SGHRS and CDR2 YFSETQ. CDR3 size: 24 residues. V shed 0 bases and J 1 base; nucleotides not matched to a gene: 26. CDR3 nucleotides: TGCGCCAGCAGCTTGGACCTCCCCCCGGGGGGGAGGGTAGGAAGAAAGGGGAACACCGGGGAGCTGTTTTTT. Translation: CASSLDLPPGGRVGRKGNTGELFF.

CDR3 amino acids: CASSLGQGQPQHF. DNA of the CDR3: TGCGCCAGCAGCTTAGGACAGGGTCAGCCCCAGCATTTT. V and J are TRBV5-1 and TRBJ1-5; TRBD1 aligns across 8 bases. J gave up 6 bases and V 2 bases, and 1 base lay outside the gene matches. There are 13 residues in the CDR3. Germline V lookup: CDR1 SGHRS, CDR2 YFSETQ.

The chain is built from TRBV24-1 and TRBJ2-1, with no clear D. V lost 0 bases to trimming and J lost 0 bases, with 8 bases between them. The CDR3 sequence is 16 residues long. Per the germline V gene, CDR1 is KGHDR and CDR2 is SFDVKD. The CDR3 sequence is CATSDLSANSYNEQFF. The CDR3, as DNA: TGTGCCACCAGTGATTTGAGCGCAAACTCCTACAATGAGCAGTTCTTC.

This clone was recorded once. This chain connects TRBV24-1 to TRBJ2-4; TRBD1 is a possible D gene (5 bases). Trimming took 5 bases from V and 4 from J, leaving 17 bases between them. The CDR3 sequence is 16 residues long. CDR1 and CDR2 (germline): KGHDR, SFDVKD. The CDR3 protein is CATSVMARGSKNIQYF. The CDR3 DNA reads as TGTGCCACCAGTGTGATGGCTAGGGGTTCGAAAAACATTCAGTACTTC.

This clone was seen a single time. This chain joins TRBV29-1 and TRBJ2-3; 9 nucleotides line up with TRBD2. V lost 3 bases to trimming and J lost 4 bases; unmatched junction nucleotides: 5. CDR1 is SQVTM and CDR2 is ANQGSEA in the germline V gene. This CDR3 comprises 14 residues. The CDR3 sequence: CSVEGGRASDTQYF. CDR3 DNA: TGCAGCGTTGAGGGCGGGAGGGCATCAGATACGCAGTATTTT.

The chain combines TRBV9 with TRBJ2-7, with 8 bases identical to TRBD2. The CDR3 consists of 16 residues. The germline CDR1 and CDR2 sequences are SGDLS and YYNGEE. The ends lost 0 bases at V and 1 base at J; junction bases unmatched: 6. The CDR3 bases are TGTGCCAGCAGCGTAGGCCCGGCGGGAGGTTCCTACGAGCAGTACTTC. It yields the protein CASSVGPAGGSYEQYF.

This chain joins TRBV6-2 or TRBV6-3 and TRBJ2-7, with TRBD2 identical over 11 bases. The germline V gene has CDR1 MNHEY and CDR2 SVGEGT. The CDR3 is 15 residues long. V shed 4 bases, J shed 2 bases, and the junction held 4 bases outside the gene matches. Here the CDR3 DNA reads TGTGCCAGCAGTTGGATAGCGGGAGGGACCTACGAGCAGTACTTC. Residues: CASSWIAGGTYEQYF.

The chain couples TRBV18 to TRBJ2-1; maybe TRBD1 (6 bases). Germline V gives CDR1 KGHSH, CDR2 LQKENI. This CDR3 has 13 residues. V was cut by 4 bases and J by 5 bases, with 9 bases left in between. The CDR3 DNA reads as TGTGCCAGCTCACTCGACAGGAACAATGAGCAGTTCTTC. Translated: CASSLDRNNEQFF.